What follows is one T cell receptor beta chain and its context. The sample originates from a study of blood T cell repertoires in COVID-19. On the study more broadly: The cDNA or gDNA used as material had been derived from T cells, B-cell-depleted T cells, or PBMCs.

This table comes from immunoSEQ multiplex PCR, and its TCRdb copy is limited to in-frame clones, with some not included. The sample comprises about 43,000 clones, about nine tenths of which are singletons, and about 7.7% rests with the top ten. The germline V and J ends were trimmed by 6 bases and 0 bases, with 15 bases remaining between them. The CDR3 sequence is 16 residues long. Germline V CDR1 and CDR2: LGHNT, FRNRAP. This TCR came from a man aged 60 to 75 with active COVID-19. This sequence joins TRBV12-5 and TRBJ2-1; D might be TRBD1 (6 bases). The sample consisted of peripheral blood. CDR3 nucleotides: TGTGCTAGTGGGGCTCGGACAGAGAGCTCCTACAATGAGCAGTTCTTC. It specifies CASGARTESSYNEQFF.